Below, 30 T cell receptor beta chains from the same sample are listed, as sequenced in a study of regulatory T cells in long-lasting Graves disease (dated by TCRdb to 2020 to 2022). Preparation of the library involved multiplex PCR. Instrument on record: Illumina HiSeq 4000. iRepertoire HTBI primers and Arm-PCR amplification of CDR3 regions were used to construct TCR beta libraries. TCRdb reran the public reads through fastp at Q25 and MiXCR, keeping productive beta chains. Each entry is one CDR3 protein sequence, shown with its most common DNA and genes. The sample has 450,000 to 600,000 distinct CDR3 sequences on record, 15% to 20% of them singletons. The ten largest make up over 9% of the sample. This sample's time point label indicates: newly diagnosed GD, antithyroid drugs for less than 3 months. For both TCR sequencing and RNA sequencing, RNA was extracted from PBMCs in TRIzol. The sample was also linked to a second study, of T cells in Graves' hyperthyroidism and ophthalmopathy.

Sample: peripheral blood mononuclear cells (PBMCs), taken at new diagnosis, from a patient treated with antithyroid drugs. The source is a man aged 40-50 years with Graves disease. Donor details come from another sample of the same person, matched by shared clones.

This clonotype was observed a handful of times. The chain is built from TRBV19 and TRBJ2-1; a possible D gene is TRBD2 (5 bases). Per germline, CDR1 LNHDA and CDR2 SQIVND (reference sequence). V was clipped by 1 base and J by 0 bases, with 10 bases between them. The CDR3 sequence is 16 residues long. The CDR3 region is CASSIVLAGSYNEQFF. The CDR3 region has the DNA TGTGCCAGTAGTATAGTTTTGGCGGGCTCCTACAATGAGCAGTTCTTC.

The gene calls are TRBV19 and TRBJ2-7; D may match TRBD1 or TRBD2 (5 bases each). The CDR3 loop spans 15 amino acids. V was clipped by 3 bases and J by 7 bases, with 19 bases between them. Germline V gene sequence: CDR1 LNHDA, CDR2 SQIVND (reference sequence). CDR3 sequence reads: CASSIPGRGGEEQYF. In nucleotides, the CDR3 is TGTGCCAGTAGTATCCCAGGACGTGGGGGTGAGGAGCAGTACTTC. Complete variable domain (other parts from reference TRBV19 and TRBJ2-7): DGGITQSPKYLFRKEGQNVTLSCEQNLNHDAMYWYRQDPGQGLRLIYYSQIVNDFQKGDIAEGYSVSREKKESFPLTVTSAQKNPTAFYLCASSIPGRGGEEQYFGPGTRLTVT.

The chain couples TRBV10-3 to TRBJ2-3; 10 positions agree with TRBD1. Germline CDR1 and CDR2: ENHRY and SYGVKD. The CDR3 runs to 16 residues. J was trimmed by 5 bases and V by 4 bases; bases with no gene match: 9. The CDR3 region is CAISVPGQGPGDTQYF. The DNA of the CDR3 is TGTGCCATCAGTGTACCGGGACAGGGGCCTGGAGATACGCAGTATTTT.

The table lists this clonotype with many counts. This chain joins TRBV3-1 and TRBJ1-1, with no clear D. Deletions cut 1 base from V and 7 bases from J, with 7 bases between. The CDR3 runs 12 residues. The germline V gene encodes CDR1 LGHDT and CDR2 YNNKEL (reference sequence). This CDR3 is CASSQGEDEAFF. Here the CDR3 DNA reads TGTGCCAGCAGCCAAGGGGAAGATGAAGCTTTCTTT. The complete variable domain, with remaining parts taken from reference TRBV3-1 and TRBJ1-1, reads DTAVSQTPKYLVTQMGNDKSIKCEQNLGHDTMYWYKQDSKKFLKIMFSYNNKELIINETVPNRFSPKSPDKAHLNLHINSLELGDSAVYFCASSQGEDEAFFGQGTRLTVV.

Only a few counts were recorded for this clonotype. CDR3 residues: CASSSKVLAGIYNEQFF. In DNA form, the CDR3 reads TGCGCCAGCAGCTCAAAAGTACTAGCTGGGATCTACAATGAGCAGTTCTTC. The chain joins TRBV5-1 to TRBJ2-1, with D possibly being TRBD2 (6 bases). The CDR3 consists of 17 residues. Germline V lookup: CDR1 SGHRS, CDR2 YFSETQ. Trimming took off 3 bases at V and 3 bases at J, with 19 bases between the two ends.

The rearrangement joins TRBV19 to TRBJ2-5; the D gene is possibly TRBD2 (6 bases). This CDR3 has 13 residues. CDR1 is LNHDA and CDR2 is SQIVND in the germline V gene (reference sequence). Trimming shortened V by 8 bases and J by 2 bases, and 12 bases separated the two germline ends. CDR3 loop: CASRLGGQETQYF. CDR3 coding DNA: TGTGCCAGTCGACTCGGGGGTCAAGAGACCCAGTACTTC.

This clonotype was counted many times. The chain uses TRBV6-5 and TRBJ2-3; D ambiguous. V was trimmed by 3 bases and J by 2 bases, leaving 9 bases between them. This CDR3 has 14 residues. CDR1 and CDR2 (germline): MNHEY, SVGAGI. CDR3 sequence reads: CASSYGQPTDTQYF. CDR3 DNA: TGTGCCAGCAGTTATGGTCAGCCCACAGATACGCAGTATTTT.

This clonotype was observed many times. The V and J genes are TRBV20-1 and TRBJ1-1, with 7 bases that match TRBD1. J lost 0 bases, V lost 1 base, and 2 bases had no gene match. CDR3 length: 14 residues. Germline V gene lookup returns CDR1 DFQATT and CDR2 SNEGSKA (reference sequence). CDR3 DNA sequence: TGCAGTGCTAGAGGGGACAGTCTGAACACTGAAGCTTTCTTT. This encodes CSARGDSLNTEAFF.

In this sample, this clonotype turned up a few times. The chain has TRBV4-1 and TRBJ1-5; D unresolved. The germline gives CDR1 MGHRA, CDR2 YSYEKL. Trimming took 0 bases from V and 6 from J, leaving 6 bases between them. The CDR3 runs to 13 residues. CDR3 protein: CASSQDGIQPQHF. The CDR3 bases are TGCGCCAGCAGCCAAGATGGCATTCAGCCCCAGCATTTT.

This clonotype was counted between two and nine times. The chain combines TRBV7-9 with TRBJ1-6, with D tentatively TRBD1 (5 bases). Trimming removed 3 bases from V and 7 bases from J, with 7 bases in between. The CDR3 covers 13 residues. Germline-derived CDR1 and CDR2 are SEHNR and FQNEAQ (reference sequence). The CDR3 DNA reads TGTGCCAGCAGCTTGACAGAGAATTCACCCCTCCACTTT. Protein sequence: CASSLTENSPLHF.

This clonotype was counted at least ten times. This sequence joins TRBV11-2 and TRBJ2-5; 9 positions agree with TRBD2. Per the germline V gene, CDR1 is SGHAT and CDR2 is FQNNGV. This CDR3 region has 15 residues. J gave up 2 bases and V 5 bases, and 6 bases lay outside the gene matches. The CDR3 bases are TGTGCCAGCAGCCGCGGACTAGCGCGACAAGAGACCCAGTACTTC. Translated, it gives CASSRGLARQETQYF. Full variable domain (rest looked up from reference TRBV11-2 and TRBJ2-5): EAGVAQSPRYKIIEKRQSVAFWCNPISGHATLYWYQQILGQGPKLLIQFQNNGVVDDSQLPKDRFSAERLKGVDSTLKIQPAKLEDSAVYLCASSRGLARQETQYFGPGTRLLVL.

This chain links TRBV7-3 with TRBJ1-5, with D hard to call. The V gene's germline CDR1 is SGHTA and CDR2 FQGTGA. The V gene lost 4 bases and the J gene lost 5 bases, with 12 bases spanning the gap. The CDR3 extends over 14 amino acids. In DNA, the CDR3 is TGTGCCAGCAGCTACCCGCTTGTGGATCAGCCCCAGCATTTT. This codes for CASSYPLVDQPQHF. The entire variable domain, with the rest obtained from reference TRBV7-3 and TRBJ1-5, is as follows: GAGVSQTPSNKVTEKGKYVELRCDPISGHTALYWYRQSLGQGPEFLIYFQGTGAADDSGLPNDRFFAVRPEGSVSTLKIQRTERGDSAVYLCASSYPLVDQPQHFGDGTRLSIL.

This clonotype was counted between two and nine times. A junction boundary mismatches the germline segment, possibly from a read error. The V and J genes are TRBV30 and TRBJ1-1; tentative D call: TRBD1 (5 bases). The CDR3 has 13 amino acids. Germline CDR1 is GTSNPN and CDR2 is SVGIG (reference sequence). The CDR3 reads CARSQGVGTEAFF. The CDR3 DNA follows: TGTGCCCGGAGCCAGGGCGTCGGCACTGAAGCTTTCTTT.

V usage is TRBV9 and J usage is TRBJ1-3, with D hard to call. The V and J ends lost 4 bases and 2 bases respectively, with 10 bases between them. Germline V gives CDR1 SGDLS, CDR2 YYNGEE. This CDR3 has 14 residues. Here the CDR3 DNA reads TGTGCCAGCAGCAACTTGGAGACTGGAAACACCATATATTTT. It translates to CASSNLETGNTIYF.

In this sample, this clonotype turned up many times. This rearrangement joins TRBV20-1 to TRBJ2-7, with 9 bases fitting TRBD2. The CDR3 runs to 15 residues. From germline, CDR1 is DFQATT and CDR2 SNEGSKA (reference sequence). V shed 0 bases and J 1 base; nucleotides not matched to a gene: 4. CDR3 sequence: CSARDSGGASYEQYF. The DNA of the CDR3 is TGCAGTGCTAGAGATAGCGGGGGAGCGTCCTACGAGCAGTACTTC.

This clonotype was observed at least ten times. CDR3 sequence: CSARELTSGSYEQYF. The DNA for the CDR3 is TGCAGTGCTAGAGAGTTGACTAGCGGAAGCTACGAGCAGTACTTC. This chain uses TRBV20-1 with TRBJ2-7, with 9 bases fitting TRBD2. V trimming: 0 bases; J trimming: 3 bases; junction bases outside the gene matches: 6. CDR1 and CDR2 from the germline V gene are DFQATT and SNEGSKA (reference sequence). The CDR3 length is 15 residues.

This clonotype was recorded at least ten times. This sequence joins TRBV30 and TRBJ2-7, with TRBD2 matching over 7 bases. J gave up 4 bases and V 2 bases, and 2 bases lay outside the gene matches. This CDR3 comprises 12 residues. Germline V gene sequence: CDR1 GTSNPN, CDR2 SVGIG (reference sequence). CDR3: CAWSSGGYEQYF. CDR3 DNA sequence: TGTGCCTGGAGTTCGGGGGGTTACGAGCAGTACTTC. Together with reference TRBV30 and TRBJ2-7, the CDR3 gives the full variable domain: SQTIHQWPATLVQPVGSPLSLECTVEGTSNPNLYWYRQAAGRGLQLLFYSVGIGQISSEVPQNLSASRPQDRQFILSSKKLLLSDSGFYLCAWSSGGYEQYFGPGTRLTVT.

This clonotype was seen many times. The CDR3: CASSQGWGTPYEQYF. DNA of the CDR3: TGTGCCAGCAGCCAAGGATGGGGGACACCCTACGAGCAGTACTTC. This chain uses TRBV3-1 with TRBJ2-7, with D perhaps TRBD1 (6 bases). V lost 1 base and J lost 2, with 12 bases in between. Per germline, CDR1 LGHDT and CDR2 YNNKEL (reference sequence). The CDR3 totals 15 residues.

This clonotype was picked up many times. The chain carries TRBV20-1 and TRBJ2-7; D perhaps matches TRBD1 (5 bases). Germline CDR1 and CDR2: DFQATT and SNEGSKA (reference sequence). The CDR3 is 14 residues long. Trimming removed 3 bases at V and 1 base at J, with 13 bases between. The CDR3 here is CSASKPGRSYEQYF. The CDR3 nucleotides are TGCAGTGCTAGTAAACCAGGGCGATCCTACGAGCAGTACTTC.

The chain is built from TRBV27 and TRBJ2-4; possible D gene TRBD2, 6 bases. The CDR3 spans 14 residues. V lost 5 bases and J lost 2, with 10 bases in between. In germline, CDR1 is MNHEY, CDR2 SMNVEV (reference sequence). CDR3 loop: CASSVSGPKNIQYF. CDR3 DNA sequence: TGTGCCAGCAGTGTGAGCGGGCCCAAAAACATTCAGTACTTC.

This clonotype has just a few counts. The chain combines TRBV9 with TRBJ2-1; 7 nucleotides match TRBD2. V was pared by 4 bases and J by 10 bases, with 14 bases of the junction left unmatched. This CDR3 contains 15 residues. The V gene's germline CDR1 is SGDLS and CDR2 YYNGEE. Here the CDR3 DNA reads TGTGCCAGCAGCTCATTCGGAGGGAGGGCTCGAGAGCAGTTCTTC. Residues: CASSSFGGRAREQFF.

The chain recombines TRBV20-1 with TRBJ2-4; a weak D match, TRBD1 (5 bases). Trimming took 0 bases from V and 4 from J, leaving 19 bases between them. CDR1 is DFQATT, CDR2 SNEGSKA, per germline (reference sequence). The CDR3 has 17 residues. The CDR3 coding sequence is TGCAGTGCTAGAGATCCTACATTGACAGATAAAAAAAACATTCAGTACTTC. Protein sequence: CSARDPTLTDKKNIQYF.

In this sample, this clonotype turned up many times. The rearrangement links TRBV5-1 to TRBJ1-1, with D hard to call. Trimming removed 0 bases at V and 0 bases at J, with 6 bases between. This CDR3 has 14 residues. Germline CDR1 and CDR2: SGHRS and YFSETQ. The CDR3 DNA reads as TGCGCCAGCAGCTTGGGGTCGTTGAACACTGAAGCTTTCTTT. Translated, it gives CASSLGSLNTEAFF.

As regards this clonotype: A single base is all that separates this from a far larger clone, so a read error is likely. The chain joins TRBV2 to TRBJ2-1; 12 bases match TRBD2. Per the germline V gene, CDR1 is SNHLY and CDR2 is FYNNEI. The length of the CDR3 is 15 residues. The trim removed 4 bases at V and 4 bases at J, leaving 2 bases unmatched. The CDR3 reads CASSATSGRYNEQFF. The CDR3 DNA reads as TGTGCCAGCAGTGCGACTAGCGGGAGATACAATGAGCAGTTCTTC.

This clonotype was observed many times. This chain joins TRBV7-9 and TRBJ2-5; the D gene could be TRBD1 or TRBD2 (6 bases each). Deletions cut 3 bases from V and 4 bases from J, with 12 bases between. This CDR3 has 14 residues. Per germline, CDR1 SEHNR and CDR2 FQNEAQ (reference sequence). This CDR3 reads CASSLEGVSETQYF. Written as DNA, the CDR3 is TGTGCCAGCAGCTTGGAGGGGGTGTCAGAGACCCAGTACTTC.

This clonotype was picked up many times. The V gene is TRBV20-1, the J gene TRBJ2-3; 10 nucleotides agree with TRBD2. Unmatched junction bases numbered 5, after V lost 0 bases and J lost 2 bases. Germline lookup yields CDR1 DFQATT and CDR2 SNEGSKA (reference sequence). The CDR3 has 16 residues. The CDR3 DNA sequence: TGCAGTGCTAGAGATTTCGGGACTAGCGTCACAGATACGCAGTATTTT. It translates to CSARDFGTSVTDTQYF.

With regard to this clonotype: The conserved phenylalanine or tryptophan normally closing the CDR3 is absent here, so this likely arose from a read error. The rearrangement links TRBV4-1 to TRBJ1-2, with D possibly TRBD1 on 5 matching bases. V was cut by 0 bases and J by 4 bases, with 9 bases left in between. The CDR3 totals 14 residues. Per the germline V gene, CDR1 is MGHRA and CDR2 is YSYEKL. As DNA, the CDR3 is TGCGCCAGCAGCCAAGATCTAGGGGCCTATGGCTACACCCTC. Protein product: CASSQDLGAYGYTL.

V and J are TRBV20-1 and TRBJ2-5, with 9 bases fitting TRBD1. V was pared by 6 bases and J by 5 bases, with 13 bases of the junction left unmatched. In germline, CDR1 is DFQATT, CDR2 SNEGSKA (reference sequence). The length of the CDR3 is 15 residues. The CDR3 protein is CSAVSQQGAVETQYF. The CDR3 DNA is TGCAGTGCCGTGTCCCAACAGGGGGCCGTGGAGACCCAGTACTTC.

The sample holds a few counts of this clonotype. V gene TRBV7-9 combines with J gene TRBJ2-7; the D gene is possibly TRBD2 (5 bases). The length of the CDR3 is 12 residues. Germline assignment: CDR1 SEHNR and CDR2 FQNEAQ (reference sequence). Trimming removed 3 bases at V and 6 bases at J, with 9 bases between. The CDR3 here is CASSLRGSEQYF. Written as DNA, the CDR3 is TGTGCCAGCAGCTTGCGCGGGTCCGAGCAGTACTTC.

This clonotype occurred a few times. The CDR3 DNA sequence: TGTGCCAGTAGTAACCCCTCCGGGGGTGGGGATACGCAGTATTTT. Residues: CASSNPSGGGDTQYF. The V call is TRBV19, the J call TRBJ2-3, with D maybe TRBD2 (6 bases). The CDR3 is made up of 15 amino acids. Per germline, CDR1 LNHDA and CDR2 SQIVND (reference sequence). V lost 4 bases to trimming and J lost 6 bases, with 17 bases between them.